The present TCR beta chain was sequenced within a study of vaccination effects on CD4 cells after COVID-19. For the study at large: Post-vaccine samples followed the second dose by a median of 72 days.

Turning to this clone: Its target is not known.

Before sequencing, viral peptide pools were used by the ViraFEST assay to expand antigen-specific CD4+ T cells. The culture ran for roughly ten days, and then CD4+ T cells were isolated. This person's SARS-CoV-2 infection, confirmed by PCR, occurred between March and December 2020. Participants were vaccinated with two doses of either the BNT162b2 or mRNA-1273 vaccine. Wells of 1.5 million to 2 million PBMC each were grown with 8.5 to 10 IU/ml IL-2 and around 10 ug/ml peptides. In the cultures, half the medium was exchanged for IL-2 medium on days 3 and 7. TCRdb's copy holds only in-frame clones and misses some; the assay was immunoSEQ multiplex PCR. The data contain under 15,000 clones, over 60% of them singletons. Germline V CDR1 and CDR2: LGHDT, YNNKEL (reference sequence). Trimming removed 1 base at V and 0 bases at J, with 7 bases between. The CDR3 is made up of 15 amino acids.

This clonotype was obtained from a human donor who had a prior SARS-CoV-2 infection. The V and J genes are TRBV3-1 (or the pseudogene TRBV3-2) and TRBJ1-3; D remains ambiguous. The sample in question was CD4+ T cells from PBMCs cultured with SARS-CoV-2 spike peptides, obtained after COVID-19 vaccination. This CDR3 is CASSQVEVSGNTIYF. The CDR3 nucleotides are TGTGCCAGCAGCCAAGTAGAGGTCTCTGGAAACACCATATATTTT.